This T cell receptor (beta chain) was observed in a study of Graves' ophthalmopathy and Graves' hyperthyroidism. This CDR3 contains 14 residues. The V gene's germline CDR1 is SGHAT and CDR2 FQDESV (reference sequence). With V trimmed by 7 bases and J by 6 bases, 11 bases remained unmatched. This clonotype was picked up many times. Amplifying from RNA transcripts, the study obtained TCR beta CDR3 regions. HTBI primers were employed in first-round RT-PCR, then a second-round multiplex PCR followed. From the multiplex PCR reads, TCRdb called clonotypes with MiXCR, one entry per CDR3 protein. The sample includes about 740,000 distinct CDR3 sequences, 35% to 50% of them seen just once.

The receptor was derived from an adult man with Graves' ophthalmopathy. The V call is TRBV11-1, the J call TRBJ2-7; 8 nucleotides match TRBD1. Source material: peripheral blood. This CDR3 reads CASNFPGQASEQYF. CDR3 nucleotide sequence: TGTGCCAGCAACTTTCCGGGACAGGCAAGCGAGCAGTACTTC.